This is a list of T cell receptor beta chains from one sample in a study of blood T cell repertoires in COVID-19. Profiled with immunoSEQ multiplex PCR; TCRdb holds only in-frame clones, not every one. Found here are roughly 280,000 clones, about 85% of them singletons; the top ten hold 4% to 4.5%. The sample taken for sequencing was peripheral blood. These receptor sequences come from a man aged 60 to 75 with acute or convalescent COVID-19. Each CDR3 is given with its conserved first and last residue. Fields, in order: V gene, clone size, J gene, D gene, CDR3 protein, CDR3 DNA. The D gene is left open where the match is weak. For some rows the clone size is stated as once, few or many, or as a class when expanded; others skip it.

>TRBV7-9|-|TRBJ1-1|-
CASSPRQVHTEAFF
TGTGCCAGCAGCCCACGGCAGGTCCACACTGAAGCTTTCTTT
>TRBV7-2|-|TRBJ2-7|TRBD2
CASSLGLAAGVGEQYF
TGTGCCAGCAGCTTAGGACTAGCGGCAGGGGTTGGCGAGCAGTACTTC
>TRBV11-3|few|TRBJ2-1|TRBD2
CASSPTSGGAHEQFF
TGTGCCAGCAGCCCTACTAGCGGGGGGGCCCATGAGCAGTTCTTC
>TRBV2|-|TRBJ1-5|TRBD1
CASPPRTGTGVSQPQHF
TGTGCCAGCCCCCCCAGGACAGGGACAGGGGTCTCTCAGCCCCAGCATTTT
>TRBV4-1|-|TRBJ2-1|-
CASSFVAGSSYNEQFF
TGCGCCAGCAGCTTCGTCGCGGGGAGCTCCTACAATGAGCAGTTCTTC
>TRBV3-1/TRBV3-2|-|TRBJ1-2|-
CASSPLGRIFGYTF
TGTGCCAGCAGCCCCCTAGGGAGGATCTTTGGCTACACCTTC
>TRBV23-1|-|TRBJ2-3|-
CASSQRRDLIRTDTQYF
TGCGCCAGCAGTCAACGAAGGGACTTAATAAGAACAGATACGCAGTATTTT
>TRBV7-2|once|TRBJ2-2|TRBD2
CASSFGLAGVLTGELFF
TGTGCCAGCAGCTTCGGACTAGCGGGGGTACTCACCGGGGAGCTGTTTTTT
>TRBV6-5|-|TRBJ2-1|TRBD2
CASRPGTSGYNEQFF
TGTGCCAGCAGGCCCGGGACTAGCGGCTACAATGAGCAGTTCTTC
>TRBV4-1|-|TRBJ2-5|-
CASSPWSGGRRETQYF
TGCGCCAGCAGCCCCTGGTCTGGAGGGAGGAGAGAGACCCAGTACTTC
>TRBV7-8|-|TRBJ2-2|TRBD2
CASSLAGEGTGELFF
TGTGCCAGCAGCTTAGCGGGGGAGGGCACCGGGGAGCTGTTTTTT
>TRBV3-1/TRBV3-2|-|TRBJ1-3|-
CASSQVRVSSGNTIYF
TGTGCCAGCAGCCAAGTCCGGGTGAGCTCTGGAAACACCATATATTTT
>TRBV18|-|TRBJ1-1|-
CASSAGEDTEAFF
TGTGCCAGCTCGGCGGGGGAGGACACTGAAGCTTTCTTT
>TRBV5-1|-|TRBJ2-5|-
CASSLETGVPLETQYF
TGCGCCAGCAGCTTGGAGACGGGGGTACCTTTGGAGACCCAGTACTTC
>TRBV6-5|-|TRBJ1-6|TRBD1
CASSTQGGESPLHF
TGTGCCAGCAGTACACAAGGGGGCGAATCACCCCTCCACTTT
>TRBV7-9|once|TRBJ1-1|-
CASSLGVANTEAFF
TGTGCCAGCAGCTTAGGGGTAGCGAACACTGAAGCTTTCTTT
>TRBV10-3|-|TRBJ2-3|TRBD2
CAISAGGFLTDTQYF
TGTGCCATCAGTGCGGGGGGATTCCTCACAGATACGCAGTATTTT
>TRBV7-2|-|TRBJ1-2|-
CASSYIQDHGYTF
TGTGCCAGCAGCTATATACAGGATCATGGCTACACCTTC
>TRBV10-3|-|TRBJ1-5|TRBD1
CAISPDRENQPQHF
TGTGCCATCAGCCCGGACAGGGAAAATCAGCCCCAGCATTTT
>TRBV3-1/TRBV3-2|-|TRBJ1-1|-
CASSYGRGTEAFF
TGTGCCAGCAGCTACGGGAGGGGGACTGAAGCTTTCTTT
>TRBV5-1|-|TRBJ1-5|TRBD1
CASSRWTGDNQPQHF
TGCGCCAGCAGCCGATGGACAGGGGACAATCAGCCCCAGCATTTT
>TRBV19|-|TRBJ2-7|TRBD1
CASRDRGARGQYF
TGTGCCAGTAGGGACAGGGGAGCCCGGGGGCAGTACTTC
>TRBV14|-|TRBJ1-2|-
CASSLTANYGYTF
TGTGCCAGCAGCCTGACAGCTAACTATGGCTACACCTTC
>TRBV3-1/TRBV3-2|-|TRBJ2-5|-
CASSQDRTGRGETQYF
TGTGCCAGCAGCCAAGATCGAACAGGGCGAGGAGAGACCCAGTACTTC
>TRBV6-6|-|TRBJ1-5|-
CASKKVGYGGNQPQHF
TGTGCCAGCAAAAAGGTTGGGTACGGGGGCAATCAGCCCCAGCATTTT
>TRBV4-3|-|TRBJ1-1|-
CASSHYRATEAFF
TGCGCCAGCAGCCATTACAGGGCTACTGAAGCTTTCTTT
>TRBV24-1|-|TRBJ2-1|-
CATSYIEGRTSLYNEQFF
TGTGCCACCAGTTATATTGAGGGAAGGACTTCACTGTACAATGAGCAGTTCTTC
>TRBV15|-|TRBJ1-1|TRBD1
CATSLTNRGFYTEAFF
TGTGCCACCAGCCTCACCAACAGGGGGTTTTACACTGAAGCTTTCTTT
>TRBV11-2|-|TRBJ2-7|TRBD2
CASSGGGSYEQYF
TGTGCCAGCAGCGGGGGGGGCTCCTACGAGCAGTACTTC
>TRBV29-1|-|TRBJ1-2|TRBD1
CSVVPAGTGNYGYTF
TGCAGCGTGGTTCCCGCCGGGACAGGCAACTATGGCTACACCTTC
>TRBV20-1|-|TRBJ1-4|-
CSASIRENEKLFF
TGCAGTGCTAGTATCAGGGAAAATGAAAAACTGTTTTTT
>TRBV7-8|-|TRBJ1-2|TRBD1
CASFSPTGGDGYTF
TGTGCCAGCTTCTCCCCTACAGGGGGCGATGGCTACACCTTC
>TRBV7-2|-|TRBJ2-7|-
CASSLAPGTPYEQYF
TGTGCCAGCAGCTTAGCTCCGGGGACACCCTACGAGCAGTACTTC
>TRBV5-4|-|TRBJ1-2|-
CASSSPGEGNYGYTF
TGTGCCAGCAGCTCCCCCGGTGAGGGAAACTATGGCTACACCTTC
>TRBV7-2|-|TRBJ2-1|TRBD2
CASSFGPSGIPYNEQFF
TGTGCCAGCAGCTTCGGCCCAAGCGGGATACCTTACAATGAGCAGTTCTTC
>TRBV4-2|-|TRBJ2-7|TRBD2
CASSHSGLADEQYF
TGTGCCAGCAGCCACTCGGGACTAGCGGATGAGCAGTACTTC
>TRBV10-2|-|TRBJ2-1|TRBD2
CASSDPAGGRHEQFF
TGCGCCAGCAGTGATCCGGCGGGGGGGCGGCATGAGCAGTTCTTC
>TRBV7-2|-|TRBJ1-2|TRBD1
CASSHQGADYGYTF
TGTGCCAGCAGCCACCAGGGGGCGGACTATGGCTACACCTTC
>TRBV11-2|-|TRBJ2-7|-
CASSLGRLVDEQYF
TGTGCCAGCAGCTTAGGCAGACTAGTTGACGAGCAGTACTTC
>TRBV14|once|TRBJ2-1|TRBD1
CASSRRQGAYNEQFF
TGTGCCAGCAGCCGCCGACAGGGAGCCTACAATGAGCAGTTCTTC
>TRBV5-1|-|TRBJ2-1|TRBD2
CASSTVAGGASNEQFF
TGCGCCAGCAGCACTGTAGCGGGAGGGGCTAGCAATGAGCAGTTCTTC
>TRBV18|-|TRBJ2-7|-
CASSSQGYSPYEQYF
TGTGCCAGCTCATCTCAGGGGTACAGTCCCTACGAGCAGTACTTC
>TRBV27|-|TRBJ2-7|-
CASSPYRAYEQYF
TGTGCCAGCAGCCCCTATCGGGCCTACGAGCAGTACTTC
>TRBV2|-|TRBJ1-5|TRBD1
CASSGGQGVWANQPQHF
TGTGCCAGCAGTGGGGGACAGGGGGTTTGGGCCAATCAGCCCCAGCATTTT
>TRBV12-3/TRBV12-4|-|TRBJ1-5|-
CASSPLRNQPQHF
TGTGCCAGCAGCCCTTTACGGAATCAGCCCCAGCATTTT
>TRBV5-1|-|TRBJ1-6|TRBD1
CASSLAVTGASPLHF
TGCGCCAGCAGCTTGGCTGTGACAGGGGCTTCACCCCTCCACTTT
>TRBV7-9|-|TRBJ2-2|-
CASSLGAGNTGELFF
TGTGCCAGCAGCTTAGGGGCAGGGAACACCGGGGAGCTGTTTTTT
>TRBV6-6|-|TRBJ1-5|-
CASRDWMTHPGQPQHF
TGTGCCAGCAGGGATTGGATGACTCACCCGGGTCAGCCCCAGCATTTT
>TRBV7-2|-|TRBJ2-5|TRBD2
CASRGTSRQETQYF
TGTGCCAGCAGGGGGACTAGCAGACAAGAGACCCAGTACTTC
>TRBV6-5|-|TRBJ1-2|-
CASRARGTNYGYTF
TGTGCCAGCAGGGCCCGTGGTACTAACTATGGCTACACCTTC
>TRBV14|once|TRBJ1-1|-
CASSLQGNTEAFF
TGTGCCAGCAGCCTACAGGGAAACACTGAAGCTTTCTTT
>TRBV7-9|-|TRBJ2-7|TRBD2
CASSSWTSGSFREQYF
TGTGCCAGCAGCTCCTGGACTAGCGGGAGTTTCCGCGAGCAGTACTTC
>TRBV24-1|few|TRBJ2-2|-
CATSLNTGELFF
TGTGCCACCAGCCTAAACACCGGGGAGCTGTTTTTT